This passage covers 5 T cell receptor beta chains from one sample sequenced in a study of T cell responses to AZD1222 COVID-19 vaccine (dated by TCRdb to the early 2020s). The time point label for this specimen denotes: about 28 days (+/-7) after the second vaccine dose. Library construction relied on the immunoSEQ multiplex PCR assay. What TCRdb holds here is the immuneACCESS table cut down to in-frame rearrangements. Part of the clones is not present; checked against another copy, under half of the missing clones reflect an unresolved V gene, and the others are unexplained. This sample comprises 150,000 to 160,000 clones, around 87% of them detected only once. The ten largest clones add up to over 8% of the sample. This specimen was peripheral blood, taken 28 days after the second AZD1222 dose. The receptor source for this set is an adult who received the AZD1222 COVID-19 vaccine.

The chain employs TRBV28 and TRBJ2-7, with TRBD1 matching 9 bases. Unmatched junction bases numbered 11, after V lost 6 bases and J lost 5 bases. This CDR3 spans 15 amino acids. Germline-derived CDR1 and CDR2 are MDHEN and SYDVKM. CDR3 sequence (DNA): TGTGCCAGCAGCAACTTGGGACAGGGCCCCCACGAGCAGTACTTC. Protein product: CASSNLGQGPHEQYF.

The DNA of the CDR3 is TGTGCCAGCTCACCAGGGGCGGTTACAGATACGCAGTATTTT. Residues: CASSPGAVTDTQYF. V gene TRBV18 combines with J gene TRBJ2-3; TRBD1 might be the D (5 bases). V lost 2 bases and J 3 bases, leaving 9 bases between the germline ends. The CDR3 is 14 amino acids. The germline V gene has CDR1 KGHSH and CDR2 LQKENI.

This clone was counted a few times. This sequence joins TRBV7-9 and TRBJ2-7; the match to TRBD2 covers 9 bases. From germline, CDR1 is SEHNR and CDR2 FQNEAQ (reference sequence). CDR3 length: 15 amino acids. J lost 3 bases, V lost 6 bases, and 9 bases had no gene match. In nucleotides, the CDR3 is TGTGCCAGCAGTACCGGGACTAGCTCTCGCTACGAGCAGTACTTC. Protein: CASSTGTSSRYEQYF. Full variable domain (remainder filled in from reference TRBV7-9 and TRBJ2-7): DTGVSQNPRHKITKRGQNVTFRCDPISEHNRLYWYRQTLGQGPEFLTYFQNEAQLEKSRLLSDRFSAERPKGSFSTLEIQRTEQGDSAMYLCASSTGTSSRYEQYFGPGTRLTVT.

V gene TRBV3-1 (or the pseudogene TRBV3-2) combines with J gene TRBJ1-2, with D possibly being TRBD1 (5 bases). CDR3 length equals 11 residues. The germline V gene has CDR1 LGHDT and CDR2 YNNKEL (reference sequence). The germline V and J ends were trimmed by 0 bases and 13 bases, with 9 bases remaining between them. Here the CDR3 reads CASSQEGGSTF. In DNA, the CDR3 is TGTGCCAGCAGCCAAGAGGGGGGGAGCACCTTC.

The chain combines TRBV2 with TRBJ2-6, with D perhaps matching TRBD1 or TRBD2 (5 bases each). The CDR3 runs to 16 residues. The germline V gene encodes CDR1 SNHLY and CDR2 FYNNEI. The ends were cut back, 8 bases at V and 1 base at J, with 15 bases in the middle. Here the CDR3 reads CASGRDGLSGANVLTF. Written as DNA, the CDR3 is TGTGCCAGCGGCCGGGACGGGCTTTCTGGGGCCAACGTCCTGACTTTC.